A selection of T cell receptor beta chains follows, all from one sample in a study of blood T cells in healthy people across ages. TCRdb reprocessed the 5' RACE reads via MiXCR and lists one record per CDR3 protein. This repertoire shows some 760,000 distinct CDR3 sequences, 20% to 30% found once; its top ten account for roughly 3.5%. These records were also assigned to another study, of T cells of mothers and their children.

What was sequenced was blood. The receptors were sampled from a boy aged 5-17 years in good health. Each CDR3 is given with its conserved first and last residue. The order of the fields is V gene, J gene, clone size, D gene, CDR3 DNA, CDR3 protein. D genes are given only for firm matches. Clone size is not always given. Where it is, it says once, few, many or a class for expanded clones.

v_gene: TRBV27; j_gene: TRBJ1-1; abundance: -; d_gene: -; CDR3nt: TGTGCCAGCAGTTTGAGCCCCTCACACATGAACACTGAAGCTTTCTTT; CDR3aa: CASSLSPSHMNTEAFF
v_gene: TRBV20-1; j_gene: TRBJ1-4; abundance: once; d_gene: -; CDR3nt: TGCAGTCCGGACAGTGGTGGTGAAAAACTGTTTTTT; CDR3aa: CSPDSGGEKLFF
v_gene: TRBV6-1; j_gene: TRBJ2-7; abundance: -; d_gene: -; CDR3nt: TGTGCCAGCAGTGAACACTCGACAGGAACCTACGAGCAGTACTTC; CDR3aa: CASSEHSTGTYEQYF
v_gene: TRBV2; j_gene: TRBJ1-5; abundance: few; d_gene: -; CDR3nt: TGTGCCAGCGCACACAGCGGGTATAGCAATCAGCCCCAGCATTTT; CDR3aa: CASAHSGYSNQPQHF
v_gene: TRBV6-5; j_gene: TRBJ2-1; abundance: -; d_gene: -; CDR3nt: TGTGCCAGCAGTTACGAGACAGGCATCGGGGAGCAGTTCTTC; CDR3aa: CASSYETGIGEQFF
v_gene: TRBV14; j_gene: TRBJ1-1; abundance: -; d_gene: -; CDR3nt: TGTGCCAGCAGCCCCAGACAGATCGTCCACACTGAAGCTTTCTTT; CDR3aa: CASSPRQIVHTEAFF
v_gene: TRBV6-4; j_gene: TRBJ2-2; abundance: few; d_gene: -; CDR3nt: TGTGCCAGCAGCGATCAGGAGAACACCGGGGAGCTGTTTTTT; CDR3aa: CASSDQENTGELFF
v_gene: TRBV9; j_gene: TRBJ1-5; abundance: few; d_gene: -; CDR3nt: TGTGCCAGCAGCGGAGGGGATAGCAATCAGCCCCAGCATTTT; CDR3aa: CASSGGDSNQPQHF
v_gene: TRBV7-9; j_gene: TRBJ2-4; abundance: few; d_gene: TRBD1; CDR3nt: TGTGCCAGCAGCTTAGCGACAGGGTTTGACATTCAGTACTTC; CDR3aa: CASSLATGFDIQYF
v_gene: TRBV5-1; j_gene: TRBJ2-7; abundance: -; d_gene: -; CDR3nt: TGCGCCAGCAGGGAGTTCGACGAGCAGTACTTC; CDR3aa: CASREFDEQYF
v_gene: TRBV20-1; j_gene: TRBJ2-7; abundance: -; d_gene: -; CDR3nt: TGCAGTGCTAGCGACCTCGACAGCCTCTTATCCTACGAGCAGTACTTC; CDR3aa: CSASDLDSLLSYEQYF
v_gene: TRBV7-2; j_gene: TRBJ2-3; abundance: once; d_gene: -; CDR3nt: TGTGCCAGCAGCTTACAGTTTGGGAGTTGGGGAGATACGCAGTATTTT; CDR3aa: CASSLQFGSWGDTQYF
v_gene: TRBV28; j_gene: TRBJ2-7; abundance: few; d_gene: TRBD2; CDR3nt: TGTGCCAGCAGTTTAAGCGGGACTCGAAAGCAGTACTTC; CDR3aa: CASSLSGTRKQYF
v_gene: TRBV4-3; j_gene: TRBJ1-1; abundance: few; d_gene: -; CDR3nt: TGCGCCAGCAGCCAAGATGTCCCCTCCAGGGGGAACACTGAAGCTTTCTTT; CDR3aa: CASSQDVPSRGNTEAFF
v_gene: TRBV27; j_gene: TRBJ2-4; abundance: few; d_gene: TRBD1; CDR3nt: TGTGCCAGCGCGACTTTCGGGACAGGGGTTCGGACCAAAAACATTCAGTACTTC; CDR3aa: CASATFGTGVRTKNIQYF
v_gene: TRBV29-1; j_gene: TRBJ2-1; abundance: few; d_gene: -; CDR3nt: TGCAGCTCTTCCTGGGGGGTGGATGAGCAGTTCTTC; CDR3aa: CSSSWGVDEQFF
v_gene: TRBV7-2; j_gene: TRBJ2-1; abundance: -; d_gene: -; CDR3nt: TGTGCCAGCAGCCCCCCCCTACGTGGCAATGAGCAGTTCTTC; CDR3aa: CASSPPLRGNEQFF
v_gene: TRBV18; j_gene: TRBJ2-7; abundance: -; d_gene: -; CDR3nt: TGTGCCAGCTCCTCGACACCAGGGACACTCTCCTACGAGCAGTACTTC; CDR3aa: CASSSTPGTLSYEQYF
v_gene: TRBV28; j_gene: TRBJ1-4; abundance: -; d_gene: -; CDR3nt: TGTGCCAGCAGTTTTAGGGGGGGGGCGAAGGGTGAAAAACTGTTTTTT; CDR3aa: CASSFRGGAKGEKLFF
v_gene: TRBV3-1; j_gene: TRBJ2-2; abundance: few; d_gene: TRBD2; CDR3nt: TGTGCCAGCAGCCTCAATGCCCGACTAGCTGTGAACACCGGGGAGCTGTTTTTT; CDR3aa: CASSLNARLAVNTGELFF
v_gene: TRBV7-3; j_gene: TRBJ2-3; abundance: -; d_gene: TRBD1; CDR3nt: TGTGCCAGCAGCACCTCCGGGGGACAGGGTGAAGATACGCAGTATTTT; CDR3aa: CASSTSGGQGEDTQYF
v_gene: TRBV6-1; j_gene: TRBJ2-2; abundance: -; d_gene: -; CDR3nt: TGTGCCAGCAGTGAAGGGTGGGGCGGGGAGCTGTTTTTT; CDR3aa: CASSEGWGGELFF
v_gene: TRBV29-1; j_gene: TRBJ2-3; abundance: -; d_gene: -; CDR3nt: TGCAGCGTTGGGTTAGTGGTAGCGGCAGATACGCAGTATTTT; CDR3aa: CSVGLVVAADTQYF
v_gene: TRBV7-2; j_gene: TRBJ2-2; abundance: -; d_gene: -; CDR3nt: TGTGCCAGCAGCCTTGGCACCCTCACCGGGGAGCTGTTTTTT; CDR3aa: CASSLGTLTGELFF
v_gene: TRBV27; j_gene: TRBJ2-3; abundance: few; d_gene: -; CDR3nt: TGTGCCAGCAGTTGGGAAGGGTCGGGCACAGATACGCAGTATTTT; CDR3aa: CASSWEGSGTDTQYF
v_gene: TRBV4-1; j_gene: TRBJ2-4; abundance: -; d_gene: TRBD1; CDR3nt: TGCGCCAGCAGCCAAGGCCAGACAGGGGACGTTCAATCCTTC; CDR3aa: CASSQGQTGDVQSF
v_gene: TRBV10-2; j_gene: TRBJ2-4; abundance: few; d_gene: TRBD2; CDR3nt: TGTGCCAGCAGTGGGACTAGCGGGAGCGGCAACATTCAGTACTTC; CDR3aa: CASSGTSGSGNIQYF
v_gene: TRBV7-2; j_gene: TRBJ1-4; abundance: -; d_gene: -; CDR3nt: TGTGCCAGCAAACTTCAGGCAACTAATGAAAAACTGTTTTTT; CDR3aa: CASKLQATNEKLFF
v_gene: TRBV20-1; j_gene: TRBJ2-7; abundance: -; d_gene: -; CDR3nt: TGCAGTGCTAGACACTCGGGCTTATCCTACGAGCAGTACTTC; CDR3aa: CSARHSGLSYEQYF
v_gene: TRBV20-1; j_gene: TRBJ2-7; abundance: once; d_gene: -; CDR3nt: TGCAGTGCTAGAGAGCACATTTCCTACGAGCAGTACTTC; CDR3aa: CSAREHISYEQYF
v_gene: TRBV20-1; j_gene: TRBJ2-2; abundance: few; d_gene: TRBD2; CDR3nt: TGCAGTGCTAGAGAACCGGGGAGGGCCGGGGAGCTGTTTTTT; CDR3aa: CSAREPGRAGELFF
v_gene: TRBV29-1; j_gene: TRBJ2-5; abundance: many; d_gene: -; CDR3nt: TGCAGCGTCGACGACAGCCAAGAGACCCAGTACTTC; CDR3aa: CSVDDSQETQYF
v_gene: TRBV7-2; j_gene: TRBJ2-5; abundance: few; d_gene: -; CDR3nt: TGTGCCAGCAGCTCCCCGGGACCTACAAAAGAGACCCAGTACTTC; CDR3aa: CASSSPGPTKETQYF
v_gene: TRBV6-2/TRBV6-3; j_gene: TRBJ2-6; abundance: once; d_gene: -; CDR3nt: TGTGTCAGCAGTTCTGGTGCGTCCTCTGGGGCCAACGTCCTGACTTTC; CDR3aa: CVSSSGASSGANVLTF
v_gene: TRBV12-3/TRBV12-4; j_gene: TRBJ2-7; abundance: -; d_gene: -; CDR3nt: TGTGCCAGCAGTTTGGAGATCACGGGATACGAGCAGTACTTC; CDR3aa: CASSLEITGYEQYF
v_gene: TRBV6-1; j_gene: TRBJ2-2; abundance: few; d_gene: -; CDR3nt: TGTGCCAGCAAGTGGTCGGCAGGGTGGGACGGGGAGCTGTTTTTT; CDR3aa: CASKWSAGWDGELFF
v_gene: TRBV20-1; j_gene: TRBJ2-3; abundance: -; d_gene: TRBD2; CDR3nt: TGCAGTGCTAGAGACCCGGCTAGCGGGAGGGCCCGGGATACGCAGTATTTT; CDR3aa: CSARDPASGRARDTQYF
v_gene: TRBV6-5; j_gene: TRBJ2-5; abundance: few; d_gene: -; CDR3nt: TGTGCCAGCAGTTACTGGAGACAAGAGACCCAGTACTTC; CDR3aa: CASSYWRQETQYF
v_gene: TRBV7-6; j_gene: TRBJ2-3; abundance: few; d_gene: -; CDR3nt: TGTGCCAGCAGCTTAGGTCCGGGAGTATCAACAGATACGCAGTATTTT; CDR3aa: CASSLGPGVSTDTQYF
v_gene: TRBV3-1; j_gene: TRBJ2-7; abundance: -; d_gene: -; CDR3nt: TGTGCCAGCAGCCAAGAGAGTGCGGCTTCCTACGAGCAGTACTTC; CDR3aa: CASSQESAASYEQYF
v_gene: TRBV6-6; j_gene: TRBJ2-7; abundance: -; d_gene: TRBD1; CDR3nt: TGTGCCAGCAGTTACCAAACAGGGGGCATCTCCTACGAGCAGTACTTC; CDR3aa: CASSYQTGGISYEQYF
v_gene: TRBV7-9; j_gene: TRBJ2-5; abundance: -; d_gene: -; CDR3nt: TGTGCCAGCAGCTTAGTGGCTCGGGGGCTCAACAATGAGCAGTCCTTC; CDR3aa: CASSLVARGLNNEQSF
v_gene: TRBV12-3/TRBV12-4; j_gene: TRBJ1-2; abundance: -; d_gene: -; CDR3nt: TGTGCCAGCAGTCCAGAGACAGGTTTCTATGGCTACACCTTC; CDR3aa: CASSPETGFYGYTF
v_gene: TRBV25-1; j_gene: TRBJ1-2; abundance: few; d_gene: TRBD1; CDR3nt: TGTGCCAGCAGTGACCCTGGACAGGGCACCTATGGCTACACCTTC; CDR3aa: CASSDPGQGTYGYTF
v_gene: TRBV20-1; j_gene: TRBJ1-5; abundance: -; d_gene: TRBD1; CDR3nt: TGCAGTGCTTCCGGGACAGGGGGCTTCTTCGGCAATCAGCCCCAGCATTTT; CDR3aa: CSASGTGGFFGNQPQHF